These T cell receptor beta chains were read from a single sample in a study of regulatory T cells. Only in-frame clones appear in the TCRdb table, and some are missing; sequencing was by immunoSEQ multiplex PCR. This table has some 2,000 clones, approximately 89% appearing once. The sample comprised CD4+ Tregs sorted from blood. These receptors came from a child between 5 and 17 years old with CD3G deficiency. The conserved cysteine and the conserved F or W are not part of the CDR3 here.

v_call,j_call,cdr3_aa
TRBV7-9,TRBJ2-1,ASSVLVHEQF
TRBV28,TRBJ2-7,ASSSQVYEQY
TRBV5-1,TRBJ1-2,ASSPGQGIFGYT
TRBV7-9,TRBJ2-5,ASSFYPGLGQETQY
TRBV28,TRBJ2-7,ASSPWTSGREETYEQY
TRBV28,TRBJ2-7,ASSRFRGKPEQY
TRBV7-8,TRBJ2-7,ASSLEAGGTFEQY
TRBV28,TRBJ2-2,ATRTHTQSGELF
TRBV20-1,TRBJ1-2,SARDGAGYT
TRBV6-1,TRBJ1-1,ASSVGGRNTEAF
TRBV7-9,TRBJ2-5,ASSADGRGGETQY
TRBV7-9,TRBJ1-4,ASSFGSSTNEKLF
TRBV19,TRBJ2-1,ASSREGVWNEQF
TRBV5-1,TRBJ2-1,ASSLNGLGEQF
TRBV30,TRBJ2-5,AWSAGQGNQETQY
TRBV19,TRBJ2-5,ASSPRHSGSVVETQY
TRBV5-1,TRBJ2-1,ASSSSGGEQF
TRBV28,TRBJ2-5,ASMHRTKETQY
TRBV6-1,TRBJ1-5,ASSATGGTNQPQH
TRBV28,TRBJ2-5,ASSLGGHKETQY